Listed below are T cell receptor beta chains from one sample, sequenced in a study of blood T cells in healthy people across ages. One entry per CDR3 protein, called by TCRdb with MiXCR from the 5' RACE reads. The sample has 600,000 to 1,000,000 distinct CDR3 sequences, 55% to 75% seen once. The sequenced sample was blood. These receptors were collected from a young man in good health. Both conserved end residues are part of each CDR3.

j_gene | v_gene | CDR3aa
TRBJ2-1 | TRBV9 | CASSARLAGQGYNEQFF
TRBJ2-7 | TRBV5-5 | CASSRGSQGTMGEQYF
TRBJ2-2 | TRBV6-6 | CASSFGSYTGELFF
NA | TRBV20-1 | CSARDTRLAGNEQYF
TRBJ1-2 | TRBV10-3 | CAISEPRQGSVYGYTF
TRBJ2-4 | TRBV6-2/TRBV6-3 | CASSGNIQYF
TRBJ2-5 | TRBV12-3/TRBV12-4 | CASSRDEKETQYF
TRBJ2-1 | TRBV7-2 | CASSLDGQIYNEQFF
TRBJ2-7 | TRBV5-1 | CASSANAGGSREQYF
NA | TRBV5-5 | CASSLGVGEPYEQYF
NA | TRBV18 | CASSPTGTSGETQYF
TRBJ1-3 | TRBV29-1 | CSVEVRRDHTIYF
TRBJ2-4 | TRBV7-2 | CASSLVPGLGRNIQYF
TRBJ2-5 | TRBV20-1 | CSARDSVLETQYF
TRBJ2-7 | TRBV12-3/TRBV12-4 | CASSSLGQVAEQYF
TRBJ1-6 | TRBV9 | CASSSGGGWIGSPLHF
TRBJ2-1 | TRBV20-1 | CSAYDGSADAYNEQFF
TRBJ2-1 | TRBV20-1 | CSAHGDSMTHNEQFF
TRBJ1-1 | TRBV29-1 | CSVEVMADTEAFF
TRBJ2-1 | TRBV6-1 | CASSIRLALNNEQFF
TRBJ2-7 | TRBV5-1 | CASSLDIYEQYF
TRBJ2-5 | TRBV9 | CASSVSGLRETQYF
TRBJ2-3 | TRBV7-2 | CASSLDAGGTQYF
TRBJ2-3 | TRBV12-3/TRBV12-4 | CASSPREGSIDTQYF
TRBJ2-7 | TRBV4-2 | CASSPSDSYEQYF
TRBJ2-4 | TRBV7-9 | CASSLVSPSAKNIQYF
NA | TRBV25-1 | CASSLAGRAETQYF
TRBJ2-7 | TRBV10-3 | CAIMTSGGSSYEQYF
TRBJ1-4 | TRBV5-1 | CASSLTGGAGNEKLFF
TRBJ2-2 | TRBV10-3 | CAIEAGGGNTGELFF
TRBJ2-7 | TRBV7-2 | CASSSLVQGEQYF
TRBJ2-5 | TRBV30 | CAWQTALGETQYF